This is a list of T cell receptor beta chains from one sample in a study of T cells in localized non-small cell lung cancer. Method: immunoSEQ multiplex PCR; TCRdb's copy keeps in-frame clones and lacks some. The sample lists about 59,000 clones, approximately 89% occurring once. The starting material was peripheral blood, obtained before any cancer treatment. Every receptor here comes from a man aged 35 to 70 with stage I lung adenocarcinoma. Both conserved end residues are part of each CDR3. A D gene is named only where the DNA matches it firmly. The size entry is marked missing in some rows and otherwise reads once, few, many or a size class.

DNA: TGTGCCAGCAGTGCCCTTAACGTACTAGCGGGTGGTTCTAATGAGCAGTTCTTC
CDR3: CASSALNVLAGGSNEQFF
J: TRBJ2-1
size: -
V: TRBV7-8
D: TRBD2

DNA: TGCGCCAGCAGTGAGCCCCCGCCTACAGGGGCGAGTGCAAAAAACATTCAGTACTTC
CDR3: CASSEPPPTGASAKNIQYF
J: TRBJ2-4
size: -
V: TRBV10-2
D: TRBD1

DNA: TGTGCCATCAGGGGGACTACCAATGAGCAGTTCTTC
CDR3: CAIRGTTNEQFF
J: TRBJ2-1
size: -
V: TRBV10-3
D: TRBD2

DNA: TGTGCCAGCAGCCTCACAGGGGCTAATGAGCAGTTCTTC
CDR3: CASSLTGANEQFF
J: TRBJ2-1
size: few
V: TRBV7-3
D: TRBD1

DNA: TGTGCCAGCAGCCCGAACTCTGGGGCCAACGTCCTGACTTTC
CDR3: CASSPNSGANVLTF
J: TRBJ2-6
size: -
V: TRBV9
D: -

DNA: TGTGCCAGCAGCCCAACCGGGGTTTCTCCTAATGAAAAACTGTTTTTT
CDR3: CASSPTGVSPNEKLFF
J: TRBJ1-4
size: -
V: TRBV7-9
D: -

DNA: TGCGCCAGCAGCCGAGGGGTCTCTGAGGAGACCCAGTACTTC
CDR3: CASSRGVSEETQYF
J: TRBJ2-5
size: -
V: TRBV4-1
D: -

DNA: TGTGCCAGTACCCGGGACTGGAACACCGGGGAGCTGTTTTTT
CDR3: CASTRDWNTGELFF
J: TRBJ2-2
size: once
V: TRBV19
D: -

DNA: TGTGCCGCTTCGAAGACAGGGATGAACACTGAAGCTTTCTTT
CDR3: CAASKTGMNTEAFF
J: TRBJ1-1
size: -
V: TRBV19
D: TRBD1

DNA: TGTGCCAGTAGTGACCCGACAGGGCTGAACACTGAAGCTTTCTTT
CDR3: CASSDPTGLNTEAFF
J: TRBJ1-1
size: -
V: TRBV19
D: TRBD1

DNA: TGTGCCAGCAGTTACTCGACCGGGGGAAAACTGTTTTTT
CDR3: CASSYSTGGKLFF
J: TRBJ1-4
size: -
V: TRBV6-5
D: -

DNA: TGTGCCAGCAGCTTGCCATCAACAGGGGGACGAGATACGCAGTATTTT
CDR3: CASSLPSTGGRDTQYF
J: TRBJ2-3
size: -
V: TRBV5-5
D: TRBD1

DNA: TGTGCCAGCAGTTCCGACAGGGGAGGCAGAGATGGCTACACCTTC
CDR3: CASSSDRGGRDGYTF
J: TRBJ1-2
size: -
V: TRBV11-1
D: TRBD1

DNA: TGCAGCGTTGAAGAAGCGAGGGAGACTAGCCCATCCTACGAGCAGTACTTC
CDR3: CSVEEARETSPSYEQYF
J: TRBJ2-7
size: -
V: TRBV29-1
D: TRBD2

DNA: TGTGCCAGCAGCTACTTTTTGACCGGGGAGCTGTTTTTT
CDR3: CASSYFLTGELFF
J: TRBJ2-2
size: -
V: TRBV11-2
D: -

DNA: TGTGCCATCAGTCAGGTTGGGGGCTCCTACAATGAGCAGTTCTTC
CDR3: CAISQVGGSYNEQFF
J: TRBJ2-1
size: -
V: TRBV10-3
D: -

DNA: TGTGCCAGCTCATCAAATTCAGGGGAGGAGCAGTACTTC
CDR3: CASSSNSGEEQYF
J: TRBJ2-7
size: -
V: TRBV18
D: -

DNA: TGCGCCAGCAGCTTGTGGCCCAACAATGAGCAGTTCTTC
CDR3: CASSLWPNNEQFF
J: TRBJ2-1
size: once
V: TRBV5-1
D: -

DNA: TGTGCCAGTATGTTCAGGGGGGGTTACGAGCAGTACTTC
CDR3: CASMFRGGYEQYF
J: TRBJ2-7
size: -
V: TRBV19
D: -

DNA: TGCGCCAGCAGCTTGACGGGAGATAGATACAATGAGCAGTTCTTC
CDR3: CASSLTGDRYNEQFF
J: TRBJ2-1
size: -
V: TRBV5-1
D: -

DNA: TGTGCCAGCAGCTTTAGCGAGAATGAGCAGTTCTTC
CDR3: CASSFSENEQFF
J: TRBJ2-1
size: -
V: TRBV7-9
D: -

DNA: TGTGCCAGCAGCCCCATACACCCCCTGGCGGGAGGCGGCTACGAGCAGTACTTC
CDR3: CASSPIHPLAGGGYEQYF
J: TRBJ2-7
size: once
V: TRBV11-3
D: TRBD2

DNA: TGTGCCAGCAATCCAACAGGGACCGGGGAGCTGTTTTTT
CDR3: CASNPTGTGELFF
J: TRBJ2-2
size: -
V: TRBV2
D: -

DNA: TGTGCCAGCAGCCCCCGACTAGCGGGAGCCACCGAGCAGTACTTC
CDR3: CASSPRLAGATEQYF
J: TRBJ2-7
size: -
V: TRBV14
D: TRBD2

DNA: TGTGCCAGCAGTGGGGACGGCGAGGACATTCAGTACTTC
CDR3: CASSGDGEDIQYF
J: TRBJ2-4
size: -
V: TRBV9
D: -

DNA: TGTGCCAGCTCTCCTCCGACAGGCGCGAACACCGGGGAGCTGTTTTTT
CDR3: CASSPPTGANTGELFF
J: TRBJ2-2
size: -
V: TRBV6-6
D: -

DNA: TGTGCCAGTAGTATCCAAGAGACCCAGTACTTC
CDR3: CASSIQETQYF
J: TRBJ2-5
size: -
V: TRBV19
D: -

DNA: TGTGCCAGCAGCTTGCCAGGAGATCAAGCTAACTATGGCTACACCTTC
CDR3: CASSLPGDQANYGYTF
J: TRBJ1-2
size: -
V: TRBV5-4
D: -